The following is a T cell receptor beta chain sequence with its context. Its specificity is not known. This sequence may be a read error, since a much larger clone differs from it by one base. This entry is derived from a study of T cells in Graves' hyperthyroidism and ophthalmopathy. For the study at large: The initial diagnosis was the point when peripheral blood was collected, ahead of any treatment. Findings and caveats of the study: Most thyroid clonotypes expanded above 0.001 appeared in blood too.

TCR beta CDR3 sequences were amplified from RNA transcripts. Carried out on the TCR CDR3, a first-round RT-PCR used the HTBI primer set. Each CDR3 protein is one row after TCRdb ran MiXCR on the multiplex PCR reads. Found here are more than 650,000 distinct CDR3 sequences, 12% to 15% of them singletons; the top ten hold about 9.4%. This CDR3 has 10 amino acids. Germline lookup yields CDR1 GTSNPN and CDR2 SVGIG (reference sequence). With 3 bases removed from V and 8 bases from J, the gap between germline ends came to 5 bases. Isolation of PBMCs was performed on roughly 9 ml fresh peripheral blood. The TCR comes from a woman aged 18-29 years with Graves' hyperthyroidism. The chain employs TRBV30 and TRBJ2-1; D gene unclear. The sample was blood. In DNA, the CDR3 is TGTGCCTGGAGCGGATATGAGCAGTTCTTC. Encoded protein: CAWSGYEQFF.